This entry lists 22 T cell receptor beta chains sequenced from one sample in a study of shared clonotypes between healthy human individuals. Method: immunoSEQ multiplex PCR; TCRdb's copy keeps in-frame clones and lacks some. Of about 2 million clones in the sample, 90% to 95% were seen once. Sequencing was carried out using naive CD4+ T cells sorted from blood. The sample's subset: CD45RA+ positively selected. These receptors were collected from a man younger than 30 in good health.

This sequence joins TRBV7-9 and TRBJ2-1; 8 nucleotides match TRBD1. Losses at the gene ends were 4 bases for V and 0 bases for J; bases not matched to a gene: 2. Per the germline V gene, CDR1 is SEHNR and CDR2 is FQNEAQ (reference sequence). This CDR3 is 15 amino acids long. This CDR3 reads CASSSTGVSYNEQFF. CDR3 DNA: TGTGCCAGCAGCTCGACAGGGGTCTCCTACAATGAGCAGTTCTTC.

The chain is built from TRBV6-1 and TRBJ2-7, with TRBD1 matching 8 bases. The junction had 10 bases not matched to a gene; V was cut back by 6 bases and J by 3 bases. Germline V gene sequence: CDR1 MNHNS, CDR2 SASEGT. This CDR3 is built from 15 residues. DNA of the CDR3: TGTGCCAGCAGGGAGTTAGACAGGGGTAACTACGAGCAGTACTTC. Encoded protein: CASRELDRGNYEQYF.

The chain joins TRBV18 to TRBJ2-7; TRBD2 matches at 9 bases. The ends lost 0 bases at V and 3 bases at J; junction bases unmatched: 0. Germline V gives CDR1 KGHSH, CDR2 LQKENI. This CDR3 comprises 14 residues. The CDR3 here is CASSPPTSGYEQYF. CDR3 sequence (DNA): TGTGCCAGCTCACCACCGACTAGCGGCTACGAGCAGTACTTC.

The chain employs TRBV4-2 and TRBJ2-2; D is possibly TRBD2 (5 bases). V lost 1 base, J lost 3 bases, and 12 bases lay in between. CDR1 LGHNA and CDR2 YNFKEQ come from the germline V gene. The CDR3 covers 16 residues. The CDR3 coding sequence is TGTGCCAGCAGCCAAGGTGGCGGGCGGGACACCGGGGAGCTGTTTTTT. The encoded protein is CASSQGGGRDTGELFF.

The rearrangement joins TRBV15 to TRBJ2-1; 9 bases are shared with TRBD2. Trimming removed 3 bases from V and 9 bases from J; junction bases left unmatched: 15. Germline V gives CDR1 LNHNV, CDR2 YYDKDF (reference sequence). The CDR3 covers 17 residues. The CDR3 region is CATSSPEGGTSLGEQFF. The CDR3 DNA reads as TGTGCCACCAGCAGCCCCGAGGGCGGGACTAGCCTCGGTGAGCAGTTCTTC. The full variable domain, in which reference TRBV15 and TRBJ2-1 provide the parts outside the CDR3, is DAMVIQNPRYQVTQFGKPVTLSCSQTLNHNVMYWYQQKSSQAPKLLFHYYDKDFNNEADTPDNFQSRRPNTSFCFLDIRSPGLGDTAMYLCATSSPEGGTSLGEQFFGPGTRLTVL.

This chain joins TRBV5-1 and TRBJ1-1; no clear D gene. CDR3 length: 14 amino acids. Germline V gene data show CDR1 as SGHRS and CDR2 as YFSETQ. V dropped 2 bases and J dropped 1 base, with 9 bases sitting between them. Here the CDR3 reads CASSFGRRNTEAFF. The CDR3 coding sequence is TGCGCCAGCAGCTTCGGACGGAGGAACACTGAAGCTTTCTTT.

CDR3 DNA: TGCGCCAGCAGCTCCAGGGGGTTCGGTGAAAAACTGTTTTTT. Amino acids: CASSSRGFGEKLFF. The V and J genes are TRBV5-1 and TRBJ1-4; 7 nucleotides agree with TRBD1. Germline loops: CDR1 SGHRS, CDR2 YFSETQ. After removal of 3 bases from V and 7 bases from J, the junction contained 6 bases not matched to a gene. This CDR3 spans 14 amino acids.

The V gene is TRBV5-6, the J gene TRBJ2-3; D is unresolved. Trimming pared 5 bases from V and 0 bases from J, leaving 13 bases between. This CDR3 spans 15 amino acids. Germline-derived CDR1 and CDR2 are SGHDT and YYEEEE. CDR3 bases: TGTGCCAGCAGTTTTCAAGTAGCCAGCACAGATACGCAGTATTTT. It encodes CASSFQVASTDTQYF.

The CDR3 spells CASSLIAGDGTGELFF. For the CDR3, the DNA is TGTGCCAGCAGCTTAATAGCGGGAGACGGCACCGGGGAGCTGTTTTTT. V and J are TRBV7-2 and TRBJ2-2, with 9 bases fitting TRBD2. The CDR3 runs to 16 residues. Germline CDR1 reads SGHTA; CDR2 reads FQGNSA. With 2 bases clipped from V and 4 bases from J, the junction kept 5 bases outside the gene matches.

As concerns this clone: Other DNA sequences within the sample encode an identical CDR3. The chain is built from TRBV4-1 and TRBJ2-1; D ambiguous. This CDR3 contains 11 residues. Trimming cost V 0 bases and J 10 bases, with 4 bases left between them. CDR1 is MGHRA, CDR2 YSYEKL, per germline. The CDR3 protein is CASSQEGEQFF. DNA of the CDR3: TGCGCCAGCAGCCAAGAGGGAGAGCAGTTCTTC.

The genes are TRBV30 and TRBJ1-6; TRBD1 might be the D (5 bases). CDR1 and CDR2 (germline): GTSNPN, SVGIG (reference sequence). The V gene lost 0 bases and the J gene lost 10 bases, with 13 bases spanning the gap. This CDR3 is 14 amino acids long. The CDR3 loop reads CAWSVDSVRSPLHF. The CDR3 coding sequence is TGTGCCTGGAGTGTCGACAGTGTGCGATCACCCCTCCACTTT. The variable domain in full, with the rest retrieved from reference TRBV30 and TRBJ1-6, is SQTIHQWPATLVQPVGSPLSLECTVEGTSNPNLYWYRQAAGRGLQLLFYSVGIGQISSEVPQNLSASRPQDRQFILSSKKLLLSDSGFYLCAWSVDSVRSPLHFGNGTRLTVT.

The CDR3 protein is CASSYGWDRSSYEQYF. In DNA form, the CDR3 reads TGTGCCAGCAGTTACGGTTGGGACAGGAGCTCCTACGAGCAGTACTTC. The rearrangement links TRBV6-5 to TRBJ2-7; TRBD1 matches 8 bases. Trimming cost V 2 bases and J 0 bases; bases outside gene matches: 6. CDR1 MNHEY and CDR2 SVGAGI come from the germline V gene. This CDR3 is 16 amino acids long.

The rearrangement uses TRBV10-1 and TRBJ1-1; D unclear. Germline assignment: CDR1 WNHNN and CDR2 SYGVQD (reference sequence). Trimming left V 6 bases short and J 0 bases short, with 11 bases between. There are 14 residues in the CDR3. CDR3 sequence (DNA): TGCGCCAGCAGCCCCGACCTCATGAACACTGAAGCTTTCTTT. Its translation is CASSPDLMNTEAFF.

V and J are TRBV2 and TRBJ2-1, with D unclear. The CDR3 loop spans 12 amino acids. The V end lost 4 bases, the J end lost 9 bases, and 10 bases lay between the germline ends. Germline CDR1 SNHLY, CDR2 FYNNEI. CDR3 in amino acids: CASSALGGEQFF. In DNA form, the CDR3 reads TGTGCCAGCAGTGCCTTAGGTGGTGAGCAGTTCTTC. The whole variable domain, remainder taken from reference TRBV2 and TRBJ2-1, is EPEVTQTPSHQVTQMGQEVILRCVPISNHLYFYWYRQILGQKVEFLVSFYNNEISEKSEIFDDQFSVERPDGSNFTLKIRSTKLEDSAMYFCASSALGGEQFFGPGTRLTVL.

The chain joins TRBV13 to TRBJ2-5, with 9 bases identical to TRBD2. Germline-derived CDR1 and CDR2 are PRHDT and FYEKMQ (reference sequence). The CDR3 has 16 residues. V was pared by 5 bases and J by 2 bases, with 9 bases of the junction left unmatched. The chain's CDR3 is CASSRGRAGGQETQYF. As DNA, the CDR3 is TGTGCCAGCAGCCGCGGTAGGGCGGGGGGGCAAGAGACCCAGTACTTC.

The CDR3 nucleotides are TGTGCCAGCAGCTTAGGAAGTCAGGTTCGCGGCTACACCTTC. Its translation is CASSLGSQVRGYTF. The V call is TRBV7-8, the J call TRBJ1-2; D not resolved. Per the germline V gene, CDR1 is SGHVS and CDR2 is FQNEAQ. The CDR3 sequence is 14 residues long. The V and J ends lost 1 base and 8 bases respectively, with 14 bases between them.

V usage is TRBV10-3 and J usage is TRBJ2-3; 7 nucleotides agree with TRBD2. Germline V gives CDR1 ENHRY, CDR2 SYGVKD. CDR3 size: 14 residues. V gave up 6 bases and J gave up 5 bases; unmatched junction bases: 8. In DNA form, the CDR3 reads TGTGCCATCAGATCCGGACTAGGACTAGATACGCAGTATTTT. Amino acids: CAIRSGLGLDTQYF.

The chain combines TRBV29-1 with TRBJ1-1; D gene ambiguous. The CDR3 length is 15 residues. Trimming cost V 7 bases and J 0 bases, with 18 bases left between them. Germline assignment: CDR1 SQVTM and CDR2 ANQGSEA. The CDR3 here is CSARHRVSLNTEAFF. In DNA form, the CDR3 reads TGCAGCGCCCGGCATAGAGTCAGCTTGAACACTGAAGCTTTCTTT. Drawing the rest from reference TRBV29-1 and TRBJ1-1, the complete variable domain is SAVISQKPSRDICQRGTSLTIQCQVDSQVTMMFWYRQQPGQSLTLIATANQGSEATYESGFVIDKFPISRPNLTFSTLTVSNMSPEDSSIYLCSARHRVSLNTEAFFGQGTRLTVV.

This chain joins TRBV6-1 and TRBJ1-5; a possible D gene is TRBD1 (6 bases). The CDR3 totals 15 residues. Germline assignment: CDR1 MNHNS and CDR2 SASEGT. The V end was cut by 6 bases, the J end by 0 bases, with 12 bases between. CDR3 nucleotide sequence: TGTGCCAGCAGATCAGGACAGAATAGCAATCAGCCCCAGCATTTT. Protein sequence: CASRSGQNSNQPQHF.

This sequence joins TRBV6-5 and TRBJ2-1; possibly TRBD1 or TRBD2 for D (7 bases each). The germline CDR1 and CDR2 sequences are MNHEY and SVGAGI. The CDR3 extends over 14 amino acids. The V end lost 6 bases, the J end lost 5 bases, and 14 bases lay between the germline ends. The CDR3 here is CASSRGTINNEQFF. DNA of the CDR3: TGTGCCAGCAGCAGGGGGACTATTAACAATGAGCAGTTCTTC.

V gene TRBV19 combines with J gene TRBJ2-7, with 7 positions matching TRBD1. In germline, CDR1 is LNHDA, CDR2 SQIVND (reference sequence). The CDR3 length is 14 residues. V gave up 5 bases and J gave up 5 bases; unmatched junction bases: 9. The CDR3 sequence is CASSPRQGKNEQYF. CDR3 in DNA: TGTGCCAGTAGTCCGCGACAGGGTAAGAACGAGCAGTACTTC.

For this clone: One end of the junction fails to match germline, which may point to a read error. This chain connects TRBV7-9 to TRBJ1-2, with unresolved D. Germline V gene sequence: CDR1 SEHNR, CDR2 FQNEAQ (reference sequence). The CDR3 runs 12 residues. CDR3 protein: CASSLGAWQPSF. The CDR3 DNA sequence: TGTGCCAGCAGCTTAGGAGCATGGCAGCCGTCCTTC.